The sequence of this T cell receptor (beta chain) was determined in a study of blood T cell repertoires in COVID-19. Study at large: Whether acute or convalescent, the COVID-19 samples came from the United States, Italy and Spain. T cells, B-cell-depleted T cells, or PBMCs provided the cDNA or gDNA that served as material.

In the original processing: The assay estimated nucleated cells by amplifying reference gene primers. TCRdb's table, derived via immunoSEQ multiplex PCR, lists solely in-frame clones and lacks some. The V and J calls and clone size were taken over from that table, and D and trimming were inferred from the DNA. The table shows fewer than 300,000 clones, with 80% to 95% occurring only once. The receptor was isolated from a woman aged 25 to 39 with COVID-19, enrolled during active disease. Sample: peripheral blood.

The CDR3 coding sequence is TGTGCCGGGGGACGGTCAACTAATGAAAAACTGTTTTTT. As protein: CAGGRSTNEKLFF. The gene calls are TRBV30 and TRBJ1-4; D possibly corresponds to TRBD1 (5 bases). V lost 8 bases to trimming and J lost 0 bases, with 10 bases between them. The CDR3 length is 13 residues. CDR1 is GTSNPN, CDR2 SVGIG, per germline (reference sequence).